Listed below are T cell receptor beta chains from one sample, sequenced in a study of blood T cell repertoires in COVID-19. Data came from immunoSEQ multiplex PCR; TCRdb stores just in-frame clones and leaves some out. Of 35,000 to 45,000 clones listed, approximately 90% were seen once; the top ten hold 8% to 10%. The sample consisted of peripheral blood. The receptors were gathered from a man aged 50-60 years with active COVID-19. Each CDR3 is given with its conserved first and last residue. A D gene is named only where the DNA matches it firmly. Some rows have no size entry. The others give once, few or many, or a class for an expanded clone.

j_call: TRBJ2-2; clone_size: -; v_call: TRBV11-2; d_call: TRBD2; cdr3_nt: TGTGCCAGCAGCTGGGGACTAGCGGGAAGAGTCGGGGAGCTGTTTTTT; cdr3_aa: CASSWGLAGRVGELFF
j_call: TRBJ2-7; clone_size: -; v_call: TRBV12-3/TRBV12-4; d_call: -; cdr3_nt: TGTGCCAGCAGCAGTCGAAACGAGCAGTACTTC; cdr3_aa: CASSSRNEQYF
j_call: TRBJ1-5; clone_size: -; v_call: TRBV6-1; d_call: -; cdr3_nt: TGTGCCAGCAGTGAATACAGGGTAGGGACACTTCAGCCCCAGCATTTT; cdr3_aa: CASSEYRVGTLQPQHF
j_call: TRBJ1-4; clone_size: -; v_call: TRBV27; d_call: TRBD1; cdr3_nt: TGTGCCAGCAGTCCGAGGGGACAGCCAACTAATGAAAAACTGTTTTTT; cdr3_aa: CASSPRGQPTNEKLFF
j_call: TRBJ1-4; clone_size: -; v_call: TRBV5-1; d_call: -; cdr3_nt: TGCGCCAGCAGCTTGGAAGCGGAAACTGAAAAACTGTTTTTT; cdr3_aa: CASSLEAETEKLFF
j_call: TRBJ2-3; clone_size: -; v_call: TRBV5-1; d_call: -; cdr3_nt: TGCGCCAGCAGCTTGGCAGAAGATACGCAGTATTTT; cdr3_aa: CASSLAEDTQYF
j_call: TRBJ1-4; clone_size: -; v_call: TRBV21-1; d_call: -; cdr3_nt: TGTGCCAGCAGCGTACAGGGTTCTAATGAAAAACTGTTTTTT; cdr3_aa: CASSVQGSNEKLFF
j_call: TRBJ1-3; clone_size: -; v_call: TRBV30; d_call: -; cdr3_nt: TGTGCCTGGAGTCGTACCTTCGACACCGCCTCTGGAAACACCATATATTTT; cdr3_aa: CAWSRTFDTASGNTIYF
j_call: TRBJ2-1; clone_size: -; v_call: TRBV27; d_call: TRBD2; cdr3_nt: TGTGCCAGCAGTTTGGGCGGTAGCGGGAGTTTAAGGGGTGAGCAGTTCTTC; cdr3_aa: CASSLGGSGSLRGEQFF
j_call: TRBJ1-6; clone_size: once; v_call: TRBV2; d_call: -; cdr3_nt: TGTGCCAGCAGGGGAGAATCCTATAATTCACCCCTCCACTTT; cdr3_aa: CASRGESYNSPLHF
j_call: TRBJ2-7; clone_size: -; v_call: TRBV29-1; d_call: TRBD2; cdr3_nt: TGCAGCGTTGAAGAAATAAGGGCTAGCGGGTCCTACGAGCAGTACTTC; cdr3_aa: CSVEEIRASGSYEQYF
j_call: TRBJ1-6; clone_size: -; v_call: TRBV28; d_call: -; cdr3_nt: TGTGCCAGCAGTGCTTACAGGGTTAAGAATTCACCCCTCCACTTT; cdr3_aa: CASSAYRVKNSPLHF
j_call: TRBJ2-2; clone_size: -; v_call: TRBV10-3; d_call: -; cdr3_nt: TGTGCCATCAGTGAGTCATGGCCCGGGGAGCTGTTTTTT; cdr3_aa: CAISESWPGELFF
j_call: TRBJ1-6; clone_size: -; v_call: TRBV28; d_call: -; cdr3_nt: TGTGCCAGCAGTCAGGATAGAAATTCACCCCTCCACTTT; cdr3_aa: CASSQDRNSPLHF
j_call: TRBJ1-1; clone_size: -; v_call: TRBV5-5; d_call: TRBD1; cdr3_nt: TGTGCCAGCAGCCCGGGACAGGGGTCGCGCACTGAAGCTTTCTTT; cdr3_aa: CASSPGQGSRTEAFF
j_call: TRBJ2-1; clone_size: -; v_call: TRBV2; d_call: TRBD2; cdr3_nt: TGTGCCAGCAGAAGACTAGCGGACTCCTACAATGAGCAGTTCTTC; cdr3_aa: CASRRLADSYNEQFF
j_call: TRBJ2-7; clone_size: -; v_call: TRBV5-1; d_call: -; cdr3_nt: TGCGCCAGCTCCGCGGGGACCCCAGCCTACGAGCAGTACTTC; cdr3_aa: CASSAGTPAYEQYF
j_call: TRBJ2-7; clone_size: -; v_call: TRBV2; d_call: -; cdr3_nt: TGTGCCAACCGGGCCAAGGGGGACCTCATAACCTACGAGCAGTACTTC; cdr3_aa: CANRAKGDLITYEQYF
j_call: TRBJ1-4; clone_size: once; v_call: TRBV7-8; d_call: -; cdr3_nt: TGTGCCAGCAGCTTAGTGGTCCCGGGGAAAGAAAAACTGTTTTTT; cdr3_aa: CASSLVVPGKEKLFF
j_call: TRBJ2-1; clone_size: -; v_call: TRBV6-2/TRBV6-3; d_call: -; cdr3_nt: TGTGCCAGCAGCGGGAGCTCCTACAATGAGCAGTTCTTC; cdr3_aa: CASSGSSYNEQFF
j_call: TRBJ2-3; clone_size: few; v_call: TRBV19; d_call: TRBD2; cdr3_nt: TGTGCCAGTAGTGGATGGGCTAGCGGGACTTCAGATACGCAGTATTTT; cdr3_aa: CASSGWASGTSDTQYF
j_call: TRBJ2-1; clone_size: -; v_call: TRBV27; d_call: -; cdr3_nt: TGTGCCAGCAGGGGACAGCGGGATGAGCAGTTCTTC; cdr3_aa: CASRGQRDEQFF
j_call: TRBJ2-7; clone_size: -; v_call: TRBV5-1; d_call: TRBD1; cdr3_nt: TGCGCCAGCAGCCCGGGACAGGGGGACAGGGAGCAGTACTTC; cdr3_aa: CASSPGQGDREQYF
j_call: TRBJ2-3; clone_size: -; v_call: TRBV10-3; d_call: TRBD2; cdr3_nt: TGTGCCATAGGGGGGGCTAGCGGGAGGTTGACAGATACGCAGTATTTT; cdr3_aa: CAIGGASGRLTDTQYF
j_call: TRBJ1-2; clone_size: -; v_call: TRBV28; d_call: TRBD1; cdr3_nt: TGTGCCAGCAGTCCCGGGACAGCTAACTATGGCTACACCTTC; cdr3_aa: CASSPGTANYGYTF
j_call: TRBJ2-4; clone_size: -; v_call: TRBV14; d_call: TRBD2; cdr3_nt: TGTGCCAGCAGCCAAGGCCGCGGACTAGCGGGAGGCAAAAACATTCAGTACTTC; cdr3_aa: CASSQGRGLAGGKNIQYF